Listed below are T cell receptor beta chains from one sample, sequenced in a study of blood T cell repertoires in COVID-19. TCRdb's table, derived via immunoSEQ multiplex PCR, lists solely in-frame clones and lacks some. The table records under 200,000 clones, almost 80% of them present only once. Sequenced material: peripheral blood. These receptors came from a man between 60 and 70 years old with active or convalescent COVID-19. The CDR3 runs from the conserved cysteine through the conserved F or W. The D gene is left open where the match is weak. Clone size appears in some rows only: once, few, many, or a class for an expanded clone.

d_gene: TRBD2
j_gene: TRBJ2-1
abundance: -
len: 16
v_gene: TRBV7-2
CDR3aa: CASSLGLAGEGHEQFF
CDR3nt: TGTGCCAGCAGCCTGGGTCTAGCGGGAGAGGGCCATGAGCAGTTCTTC

d_gene: -
j_gene: TRBJ2-6
abundance: -
len: 19
v_gene: TRBV4-3
CDR3aa: CASSQDRAGVISGANVLTF
CDR3nt: TGCGCCAGCAGCCAAGACCGGGCAGGGGTTATCTCTGGGGCCAACGTCCTGACTTTC

d_gene: -
j_gene: TRBJ1-1
abundance: -
len: 12
v_gene: TRBV7-9
CDR3aa: CASSYRRLEAFF
CDR3nt: TGTGCCAGCAGCTACCGGAGACTAGAAGCTTTCTTT

d_gene: TRBD2
j_gene: TRBJ2-3
abundance: -
len: 16
v_gene: TRBV13
CDR3aa: CASSRLLAGVSDTQYF
CDR3nt: TGTGCCAGCAGTCGTCTACTAGCGGGAGTTTCAGATACGCAGTATTTT

d_gene: -
j_gene: TRBJ2-3
abundance: -
len: 15
v_gene: TRBV9
CDR3aa: CASSVSHPGGDTQYF
CDR3nt: TGTGCCAGCAGCGTGTCACACCCCGGCGGGGATACGCAGTATTTT

d_gene: -
j_gene: TRBJ1-4
abundance: -
len: 15
v_gene: TRBV13
CDR3aa: CASSGRASANEKLFF
CDR3nt: TGTGCCAGCAGCGGCAGGGCTTCGGCTAATGAAAAACTGTTTTTT

d_gene: TRBD2
j_gene: TRBJ2-1
abundance: -
len: 16
v_gene: TRBV27
CDR3aa: CASSSQGLAGGPRQFF
CDR3nt: TGTGCCAGCAGTTCACAGGGACTAGCGGGAGGACCTCGGCAGTTCTTC

d_gene: -
j_gene: TRBJ1-3
abundance: -
len: 15
v_gene: TRBV9
CDR3aa: CASSVMASGGNTIYF
CDR3nt: TGTGCCAGCAGCGTAATGGCTTCGGGTGGAAACACCATATATTTT

d_gene: -
j_gene: TRBJ2-5
abundance: once
len: 14
v_gene: TRBV5-5
CDR3aa: CASSLWVGRETQYF
CDR3nt: TGTGCCAGCAGCTTGTGGGTAGGCAGGGAGACCCAGTACTTC

d_gene: -
j_gene: TRBJ1-1
abundance: -
len: 12
v_gene: TRBV6-6
CDR3aa: CASSSPGGVAFF
CDR3nt: TGTGCCAGCAGTTCCCCGGGGGGGGTAGCTTTCTTT

d_gene: TRBD1
j_gene: TRBJ2-7
abundance: -
len: 17
v_gene: TRBV19
CDR3aa: CASSIESRGQPPYEQYF
CDR3nt: TGTGCCAGTAGTATAGAGAGTAGGGGACAGCCTCCCTACGAGCAGTACTTC

d_gene: TRBD2
j_gene: TRBJ2-1
abundance: -
len: 16
v_gene: TRBV4-3
CDR3aa: CASSQRHSGSYNEQFF
CDR3nt: TGCGCCAGCAGCCAACGTCACAGCGGGAGCTACAATGAGCAGTTCTTC

d_gene: -
j_gene: TRBJ1-1
abundance: -
len: 15
v_gene: TRBV6-4
CDR3aa: CASSRALGLGTEAFF
CDR3nt: TGTGCCAGCAGCAGAGCCTTGGGACTAGGGACTGAAGCTTTCTTT

d_gene: -
j_gene: TRBJ2-7
abundance: -
len: 15
v_gene: TRBV5-1
CDR3aa: CASSFAGTPPYEQYF
CDR3nt: TGCGCCAGCAGCTTCGCCGGGACTCCACCCTACGAGCAGTACTTC

d_gene: -
j_gene: TRBJ2-5
abundance: -
len: 13
v_gene: TRBV10-3
CDR3aa: CATLTGNGETQYF
CDR3nt: TGTGCCACCCTTACGGGGAACGGGGAGACCCAGTACTTC

d_gene: -
j_gene: TRBJ1-4
abundance: -
len: 18
v_gene: TRBV5-8
CDR3aa: CASSLGTGLGQLNEKLFF
CDR3nt: TGTGCCAGCAGCCTGGGGACTGGGTTAGGACAGCTGAATGAAAAACTGTTTTTT

d_gene: TRBD1
j_gene: TRBJ2-5
abundance: -
len: 16
v_gene: TRBV4-3
CDR3aa: CASSQDFYRGQETQYF
CDR3nt: TGCGCCAGCAGCCAAGATTTTTACAGGGGCCAGGAGACCCAGTACTTC

d_gene: TRBD1
j_gene: TRBJ1-2
abundance: few
len: 14
v_gene: TRBV4-3
CDR3aa: CASSPTGVNYGYTF
CDR3nt: TGCGCCAGCAGCCCCACAGGGGTTAACTATGGCTACACCTTC

d_gene: -
j_gene: TRBJ2-3
abundance: -
len: 15
v_gene: TRBV4-1
CDR3aa: CASSQGEGGTDTQYF
CDR3nt: TGCGCCAGCAGCCAGGGGGAGGGGGGCACAGATACGCAGTATTTT

d_gene: TRBD1
j_gene: TRBJ1-1
abundance: once
len: 13
v_gene: TRBV29-1
CDR3aa: CSVFKLTGAEAFF
CDR3nt: TGCAGCGTTTTTAAATTGACAGGGGCTGAAGCTTTCTTT

d_gene: -
j_gene: TRBJ2-5
abundance: -
len: 15
v_gene: TRBV5-1
CDR3aa: CASSFGGGDQETQYF
CDR3nt: TGCGCCAGCAGCTTCGGGGGAGGAGACCAAGAGACCCAGTACTTC